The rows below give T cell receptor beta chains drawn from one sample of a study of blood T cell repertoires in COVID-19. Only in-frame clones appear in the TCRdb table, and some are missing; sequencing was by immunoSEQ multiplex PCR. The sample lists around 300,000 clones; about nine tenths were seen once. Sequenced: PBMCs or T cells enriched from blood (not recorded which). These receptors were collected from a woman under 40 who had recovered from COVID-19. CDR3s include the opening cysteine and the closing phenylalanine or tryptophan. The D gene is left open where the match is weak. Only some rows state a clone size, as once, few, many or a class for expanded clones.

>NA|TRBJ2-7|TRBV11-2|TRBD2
CASSDTSGRAPGYEQYF
TGTGCCAGCAGCGACACTAGCGGGAGGGCTCCTGGTTACGAGCAGTACTTC
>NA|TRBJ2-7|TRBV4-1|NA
CASSQDRIADSQSLEQYF
TGCGCCAGCAGCCAAGATCGCATAGCGGACTCCCAGTCCCTCGAGCAGTACTTC
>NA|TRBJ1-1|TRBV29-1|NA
CSVAAVLTNTEAFF
TGCAGCGTTGCGGCAGTACTAACCAACACTGAAGCTTTCTTT
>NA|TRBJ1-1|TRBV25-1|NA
CASSERAGMNTEAFF
TGTGCCAGCAGTGAACGCGCAGGGATGAACACTGAAGCTTTCTTT
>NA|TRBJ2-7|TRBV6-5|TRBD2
CASSPGTSAYEQYF
TGTGCCAGCAGTCCCGGGACTAGCGCCTACGAGCAGTACTTC
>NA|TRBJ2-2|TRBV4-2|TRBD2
CASSQDLGLAAGELFF
TGTGCCAGCAGCCAAGATTTGGGACTAGCCGCCGGGGAGCTGTTTTTT
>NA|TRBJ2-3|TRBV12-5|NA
CASGLVVLLGYRFTDTQYF
TGTGCTAGTGGTTTGGTTGTCCTCTTGGGCTACCGATTCACAGATACGCAGTATTTT
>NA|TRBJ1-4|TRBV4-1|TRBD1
CASSQSGQGRSEKLFF
TGCGCCAGCAGCCAGTCTGGACAGGGGCGGAGTGAAAAACTGTTTTTT
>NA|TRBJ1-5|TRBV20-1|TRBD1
CSASRGQGNQPQHF
TGCAGTGCTAGTAGAGGACAGGGGAATCAGCCCCAGCATTTT
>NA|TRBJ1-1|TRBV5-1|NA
CASSLWRNTEAFF
TGCGCCAGCAGCTTGTGGAGGAACACTGAAGCTTTCTTT
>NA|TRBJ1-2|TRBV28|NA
CASKQGWSGGYTF
TGTGCCAGCAAGCAGGGATGGTCTGGTGGCTACACCTTC
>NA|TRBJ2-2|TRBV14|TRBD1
CASSQHPGQTNTGELFF
TGTGCCAGCAGCCAACATCCGGGACAGACGAACACCGGGGAGCTGTTTTTT
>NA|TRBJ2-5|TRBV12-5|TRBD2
CASGPGAGDIETQYF
TGTGCTAGTGGTCCAGGTGCGGGAGACATAGAGACCCAGTACTTC
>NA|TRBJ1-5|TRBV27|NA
CASSSSSRQGFNQPQHF
TGTGCCAGCAGTTCATCGTCCAGGCAGGGTTTCAATCAGCCCCAGCATTTT
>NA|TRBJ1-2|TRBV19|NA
CASRPIPAGGYTF
TGTGCCAGTAGGCCAATACCGGCGGGAGGCTACACCTTC
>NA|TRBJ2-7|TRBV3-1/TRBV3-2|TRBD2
CASSRTSGAVYEQYF
TGTGCCAGCAGCCGGACTAGCGGGGCGGTCTACGAGCAGTACTTC
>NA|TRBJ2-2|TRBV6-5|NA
CASRDRRITGELFF
TGTGCCAGCAGAGACAGAAGAATCACCGGGGAGCTGTTTTTT
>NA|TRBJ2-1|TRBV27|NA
CASSLLPPNEQFF
TGTGCCAGCAGTTTACTCCCCCCCAATGAGCAGTTCTTC
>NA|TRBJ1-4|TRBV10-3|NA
CAISGQINEKLFF
TGTGCCATCAGTGGACAGATTAATGAAAAACTGTTTTTT
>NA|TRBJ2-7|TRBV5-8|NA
CASSLFTGYDSYEQYF
TGTGCCAGCAGCTTATTTACCGGGTACGACTCCTACGAGCAGTACTTC
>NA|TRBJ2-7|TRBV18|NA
CASSPTYGQQIAYEQYF
TGTGCCAGCTCACCGACCTACGGACAGCAGATAGCCTACGAGCAGTACTTC
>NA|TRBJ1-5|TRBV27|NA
CASSPLTYGNQPQHF
TGTGCCAGCAGTCCCCTTACTTACGGGAACCAGCCCCAGCATTTT
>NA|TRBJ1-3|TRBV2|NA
CASRRLDRHITGNTIYF
TGTGCCAGCAGGAGACTTGACAGACACATCACTGGAAACACCATATATTTT
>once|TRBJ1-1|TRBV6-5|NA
CASSLMSTEAFF
TGTGCCAGCAGTCTGATGAGCACTGAAGCTTTCTTT
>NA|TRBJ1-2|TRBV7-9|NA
CASSLTDSPNYGYTF
TGTGCCAGCAGCTTAACGGACAGCCCGAACTATGGCTACACCTTC
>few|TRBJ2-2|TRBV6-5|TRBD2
CASSLMGGRTGELFF
TGTGCCAGCAGTTTAATGGGAGGGAGGACCGGGGAGCTGTTTTTT
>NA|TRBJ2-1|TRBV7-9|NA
CASSHPPGDSYNEQFF
TGTGCCAGCAGCCACCCCCCAGGGGATTCCTACAATGAGCAGTTCTTC
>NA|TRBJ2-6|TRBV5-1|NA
CASSRTGQSSSGANVLTF
TGCGCCAGCAGCCGAACCGGACAGAGCAGCTCTGGGGCCAACGTCCTGACTTTC
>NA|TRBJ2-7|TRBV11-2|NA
CASSLSAGIYEQYF
TGTGCCAGCAGCTTATCAGCGGGTATCTACGAGCAGTACTTC
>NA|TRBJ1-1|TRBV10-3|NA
CAISESGLNRDTEAFF
TGTGCCATCAGTGAGTCGGGTTTAAACAGGGACACTGAAGCTTTCTTT
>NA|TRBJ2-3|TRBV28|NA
CASSLDSGTDTQYF
TGTGCCAGCAGTTTGGATAGCGGCACAGATACGCAGTATTTT
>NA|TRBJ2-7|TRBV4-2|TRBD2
CASSRDTSGGYEQYF
TGTGCCAGCAGCCGAGATACTAGCGGAGGATACGAGCAGTACTTC
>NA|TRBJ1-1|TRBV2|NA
CASSLGVVNTEAFF
TGTGCCAGCAGCCTAGGGGTGGTCAACACTGAAGCTTTCTTT
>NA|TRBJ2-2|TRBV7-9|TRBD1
CASSLAGTGSGELFF
TGTGCCAGCAGCTTAGCCGGGACAGGGTCCGGGGAGCTGTTTTTT
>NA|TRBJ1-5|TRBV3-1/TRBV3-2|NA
CASSQDEREPQHF
TGTGCCAGCAGCCAGGACGAGCGGGAGCCCCAGCATTTT
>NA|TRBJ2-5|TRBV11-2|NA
CASSLGLFQETQYF
TGTGCCAGCAGCTTAGGACTATTTCAAGAGACCCAGTACTTC
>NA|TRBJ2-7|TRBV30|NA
CAWSVTGYEQYF
TGTGCCTGGAGTGTAACCGGGTACGAGCAGTACTTC
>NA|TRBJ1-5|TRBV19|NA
CASSIEAGPDQPQHF
TGTGCCAGTAGTATAGAAGCGGGCCCGGATCAGCCCCAGCATTTT
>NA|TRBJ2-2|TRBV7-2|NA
CASSLLGGFPNTGELFF
TGTGCCAGCAGCTTATTAGGGGGATTTCCGAACACCGGGGAGCTGTTTTTT
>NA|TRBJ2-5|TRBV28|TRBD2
CASSSSGSGVMETQYF
TGTGCCAGCAGTTCGAGCGGGAGCGGGGTCATGGAGACCCAGTACTTC
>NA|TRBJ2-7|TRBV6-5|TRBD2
CASSVSGSPSYEQYF
TGTGCCAGCAGCGTCAGCGGGAGTCCATCCTACGAGCAGTACTTC
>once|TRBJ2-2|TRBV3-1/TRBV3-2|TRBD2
CASSQASRVAGGGGELFF
TGTGCCAGCAGCCAAGCTTCGAGGGTAGCGGGGGGTGGAGGGGAGCTGTTTTTT
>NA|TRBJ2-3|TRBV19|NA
CASSIGSKSLHTQYF
TGTGCCAGTAGTATAGGGTCCAAGTCACTTCATACGCAGTATTTT
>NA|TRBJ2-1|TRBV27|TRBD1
CASSLTPGQGEFF
TGTGCCAGCAGTCTCACCCCCGGACAGGGAGAGTTCTTC
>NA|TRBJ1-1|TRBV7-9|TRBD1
CASSLGGTGPKNTEAFF
TGTGCCAGCAGCTTAGGTGGGACAGGCCCCAAGAACACTGAAGCTTTCTTT
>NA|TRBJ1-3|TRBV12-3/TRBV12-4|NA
CASSTGAGNTIYF
TGTGCCAGCAGCACCGGAGCCGGAAACACCATATATTTT